This T cell receptor beta chain derives from a study of Graves' ophthalmopathy and Graves' hyperthyroidism. The study's findings and limits: For predicting ophthalmopathy progression, the model had about 66% sensitivity and roughly 76% specificity. Thyroid clonotypes that were expanded above 0.001 frequency mostly also appeared in blood.

CDR3 regions of TCR beta were amplified from RNA transcripts. HTBI primers primed a first-round RT-PCR, and a second-round multiplex PCR followed. TCRdb passed the multiplex PCR reads through MiXCR, listing each CDR3 protein once. The sample comprises roughly 480,000 distinct CDR3 sequences, under 15% of which are singletons, and about a tenth rests with the top ten. Germline loops: CDR1 MGHRA, CDR2 YSYEKL. CDR3 size: 16 residues. V was clipped by 3 bases and J by 3 bases, with 14 bases between them. A remark on this clonotype: Its antigen is as yet unknown.

The material sequenced was blood. The rearrangement links TRBV4-1 to TRBJ2-2; the D is unclear. The TCR originated in a woman younger than 45 with Graves' ophthalmopathy. CDR3 nucleotide sequence: TGCGCCAGCAGCCAGTCCAATATTCGGTACACCGGGGAGCTGTTTTTT. Protein product: CASSQSNIRYTGELFF.